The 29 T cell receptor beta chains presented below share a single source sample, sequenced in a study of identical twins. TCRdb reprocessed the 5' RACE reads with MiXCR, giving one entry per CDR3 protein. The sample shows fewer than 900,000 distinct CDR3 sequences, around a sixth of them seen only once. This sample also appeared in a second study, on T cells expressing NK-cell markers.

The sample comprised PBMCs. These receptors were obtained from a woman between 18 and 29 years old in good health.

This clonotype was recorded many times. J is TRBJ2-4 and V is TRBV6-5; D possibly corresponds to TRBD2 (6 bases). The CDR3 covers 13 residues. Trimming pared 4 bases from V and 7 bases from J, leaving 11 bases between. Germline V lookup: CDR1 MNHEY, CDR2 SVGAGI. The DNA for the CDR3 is TGTGCCAGCAGTTCTCCCCGGGGGAACATTCAGTACTTC. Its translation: CASSSPRGNIQYF.

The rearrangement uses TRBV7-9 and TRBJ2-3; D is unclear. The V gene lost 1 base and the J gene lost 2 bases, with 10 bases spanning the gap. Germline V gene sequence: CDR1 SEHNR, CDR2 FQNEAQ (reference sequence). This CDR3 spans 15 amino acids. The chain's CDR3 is CASSLDQEFTDTQYF. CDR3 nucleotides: TGTGCCAGCAGCTTAGATCAAGAATTCACAGATACGCAGTATTTT.

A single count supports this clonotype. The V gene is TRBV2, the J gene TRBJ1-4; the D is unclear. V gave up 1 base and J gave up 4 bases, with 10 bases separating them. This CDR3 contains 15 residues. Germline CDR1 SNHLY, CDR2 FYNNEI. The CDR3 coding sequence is TGTGCCAGCAGTGAAGGAGGCAGGAGTAATGAAAAACTGTTTTTT. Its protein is CASSEGGRSNEKLFF.

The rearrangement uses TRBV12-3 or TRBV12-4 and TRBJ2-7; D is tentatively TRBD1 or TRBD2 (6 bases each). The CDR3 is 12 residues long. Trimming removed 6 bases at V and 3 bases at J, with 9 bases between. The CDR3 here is CASSGGRYEQYF. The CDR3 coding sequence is TGTGCCAGCAGCGGGGGCCGCTACGAGCAGTACTTC.

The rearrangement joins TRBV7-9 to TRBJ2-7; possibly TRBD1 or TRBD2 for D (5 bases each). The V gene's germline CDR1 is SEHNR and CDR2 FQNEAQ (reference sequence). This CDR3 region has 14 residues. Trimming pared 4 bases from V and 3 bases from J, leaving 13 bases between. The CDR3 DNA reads TGTGCCAGCAGCTCACCGGGACGTCTCTACGAGCAGTACTTC. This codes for CASSSPGRLYEQYF.

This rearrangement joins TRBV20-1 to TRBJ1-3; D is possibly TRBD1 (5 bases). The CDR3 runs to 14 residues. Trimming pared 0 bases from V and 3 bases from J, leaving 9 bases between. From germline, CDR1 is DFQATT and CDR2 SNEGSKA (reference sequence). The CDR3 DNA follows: TGCAGTGCTAGAGACAGGGCGGGTGGAAACACCATATATTTT. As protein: CSARDRAGGNTIYF.

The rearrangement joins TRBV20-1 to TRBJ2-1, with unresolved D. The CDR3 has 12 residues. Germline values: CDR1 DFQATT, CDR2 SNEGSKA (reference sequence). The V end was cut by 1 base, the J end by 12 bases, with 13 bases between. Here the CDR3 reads CSARVLSNLQFF. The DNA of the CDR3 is TGCAGTGCTAGAGTCCTGAGTAACCTGCAGTTCTTC.

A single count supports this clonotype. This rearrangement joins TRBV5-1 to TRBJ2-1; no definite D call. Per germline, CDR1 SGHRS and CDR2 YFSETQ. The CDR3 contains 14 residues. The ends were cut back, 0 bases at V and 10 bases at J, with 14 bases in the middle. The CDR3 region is CASSLGPVGSEQFF. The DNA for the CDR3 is TGCGCCAGCAGCTTGGGACCAGTGGGGTCGGAGCAGTTCTTC.

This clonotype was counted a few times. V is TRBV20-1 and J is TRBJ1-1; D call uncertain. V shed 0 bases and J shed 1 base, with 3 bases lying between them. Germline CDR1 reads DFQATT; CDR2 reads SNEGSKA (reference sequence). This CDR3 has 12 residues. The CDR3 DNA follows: TGCAGTGCTAGAGAGACGAACACTGAAGCTTTCTTT. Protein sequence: CSARETNTEAFF.

CDR3 sequence reads: CSVKGQGAGEQYF. The CDR3, as DNA: TGCAGCGTTAAGGGACAGGGGGCCGGGGAGCAGTACTTC. The chain joins TRBV29-1 to TRBJ2-7; 12 bases map to TRBD1. Germline V gives CDR1 SQVTM, CDR2 ANQGSEA. V lost 5 bases to trimming and J lost 7 bases; unmatched junction nucleotides: 6. This CDR3 contains 13 residues.

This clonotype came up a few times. The DNA of the CDR3 is TGTGCCATCAGTGACCGGGGGCAGGGCTACGAGCAGTACTTC. It encodes CAISDRGQGYEQYF. The chain uses TRBV10-3 and TRBJ2-7; either TRBD1 or TRBD2 may supply D (6 bases each). Germline values: CDR1 ENHRY, CDR2 SYGVKD. V was trimmed by 3 bases and J by 3 bases, leaving 12 bases between them. The CDR3 loop spans 14 amino acids.

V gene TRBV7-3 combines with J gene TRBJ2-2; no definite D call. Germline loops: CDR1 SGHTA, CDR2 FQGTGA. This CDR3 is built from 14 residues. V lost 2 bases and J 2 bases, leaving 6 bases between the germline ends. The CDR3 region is CASSLQINTGELFF. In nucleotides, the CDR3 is TGTGCCAGCAGCTTACAGATTAACACCGGGGAGCTGTTTTTT.

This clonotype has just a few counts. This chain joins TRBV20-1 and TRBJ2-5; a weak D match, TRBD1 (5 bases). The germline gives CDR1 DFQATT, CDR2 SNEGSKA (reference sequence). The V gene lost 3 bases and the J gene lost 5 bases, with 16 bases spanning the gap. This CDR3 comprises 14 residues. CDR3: CSASITGQKETQYF. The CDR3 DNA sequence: TGCAGTGCTAGTATTACAGGTCAGAAGGAGACCCAGTACTTC.

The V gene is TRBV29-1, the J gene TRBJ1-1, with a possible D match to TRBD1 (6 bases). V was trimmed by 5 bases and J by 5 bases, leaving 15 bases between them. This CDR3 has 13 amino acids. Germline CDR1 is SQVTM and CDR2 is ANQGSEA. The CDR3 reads CSVRTENGTEAFF. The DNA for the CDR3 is TGCAGCGTTAGGACAGAAAATGGAACTGAAGCTTTCTTT.

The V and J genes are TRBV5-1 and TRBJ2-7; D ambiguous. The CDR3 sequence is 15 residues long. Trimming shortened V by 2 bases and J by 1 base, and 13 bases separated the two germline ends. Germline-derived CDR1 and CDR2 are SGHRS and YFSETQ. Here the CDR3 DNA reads TGCGCCAGCAGCTTTTCAAGTTCGGGTTCCTACGAGCAGTACTTC. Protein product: CASSFSSSGSYEQYF.

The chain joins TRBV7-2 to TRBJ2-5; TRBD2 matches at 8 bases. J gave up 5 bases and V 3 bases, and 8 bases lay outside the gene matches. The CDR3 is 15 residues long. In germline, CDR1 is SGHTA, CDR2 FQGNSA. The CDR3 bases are TGTGCCAGCAGCTTTTACCCGGGAGGGCTGGAGACCCAGTACTTC. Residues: CASSFYPGGLETQYF.

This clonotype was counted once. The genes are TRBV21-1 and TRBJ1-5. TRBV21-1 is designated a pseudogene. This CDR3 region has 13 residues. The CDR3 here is CASPLREDQPQHF. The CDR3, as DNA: TGTGCCAGCCCTCTACGGGAGGATCAGCCCCAGCATTTT.

CDR3 nucleotides: TGTGCCAGCAGCACACAGGGGAGCACTGAAGCTTTCTTT. Residues: CASSTQGSTEAFF. The chain links TRBV7-9 to TRBJ1-1; 7 positions agree with TRBD1. This CDR3 has 13 residues. Per germline, CDR1 SEHNR and CDR2 FQNEAQ (reference sequence). Germline trimming cut 5 bases from V and 4 bases from J; bases unmatched to any gene: 4.

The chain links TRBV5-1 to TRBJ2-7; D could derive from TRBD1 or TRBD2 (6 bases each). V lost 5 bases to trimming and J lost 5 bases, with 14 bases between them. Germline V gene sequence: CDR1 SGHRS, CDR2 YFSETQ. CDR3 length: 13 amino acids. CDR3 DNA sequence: TGCGCCAGCAGTCCGGGGGCCACCAACGAGCAGTACTTC. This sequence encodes CASSPGATNEQYF.

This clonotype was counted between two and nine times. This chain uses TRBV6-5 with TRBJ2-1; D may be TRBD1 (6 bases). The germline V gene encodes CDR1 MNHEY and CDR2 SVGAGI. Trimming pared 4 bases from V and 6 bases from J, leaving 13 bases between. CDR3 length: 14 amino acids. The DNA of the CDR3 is TGTGCCAGCAGTTTTGGGACACCAAGCAATGAGCAGTTCTTC. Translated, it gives CASSFGTPSNEQFF.

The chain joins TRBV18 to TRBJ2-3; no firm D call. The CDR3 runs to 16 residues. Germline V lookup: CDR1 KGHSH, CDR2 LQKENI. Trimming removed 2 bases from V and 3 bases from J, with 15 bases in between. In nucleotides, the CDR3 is TGTGCCAGCTCACCATTTCGTCCGGGTTTGACAGATACGCAGTATTTT. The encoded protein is CASSPFRPGLTDTQYF. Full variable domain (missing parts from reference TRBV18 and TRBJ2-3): NAGVMQNPRHLVRRRGQEARLRCSPMKGHSHVYWYRQLPEEGLKFMVYLQKENIIDESGMPKERFSAEFPKEGPSILRIQQVVRGDSAAYFCASSPFRPGLTDTQYFGPGTRLTVL.

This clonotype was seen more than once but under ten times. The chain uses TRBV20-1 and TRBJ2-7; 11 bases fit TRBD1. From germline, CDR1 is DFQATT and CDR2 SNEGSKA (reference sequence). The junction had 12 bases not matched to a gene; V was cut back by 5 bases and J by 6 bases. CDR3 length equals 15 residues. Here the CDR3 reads CSAPPSGTGGREQYF. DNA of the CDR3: TGCAGTGCTCCTCCTTCCGGGACAGGGGGGCGCGAGCAGTACTTC.

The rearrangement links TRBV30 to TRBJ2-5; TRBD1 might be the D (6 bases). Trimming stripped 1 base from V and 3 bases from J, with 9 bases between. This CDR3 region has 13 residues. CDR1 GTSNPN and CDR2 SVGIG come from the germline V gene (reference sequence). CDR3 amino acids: CAWSDSGEETQYF. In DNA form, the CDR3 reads TGTGCCTGGAGTGATTCAGGGGAAGAGACCCAGTACTTC. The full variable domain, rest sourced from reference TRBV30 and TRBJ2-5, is SQTIHQWPATLVQPVGSPLSLECTVEGTSNPNLYWYRQAAGRGLQLLFYSVGIGQISSEVPQNLSASRPQDRQFILSSKKLLLSDSGFYLCAWSDSGEETQYFGPGTRLLVL.

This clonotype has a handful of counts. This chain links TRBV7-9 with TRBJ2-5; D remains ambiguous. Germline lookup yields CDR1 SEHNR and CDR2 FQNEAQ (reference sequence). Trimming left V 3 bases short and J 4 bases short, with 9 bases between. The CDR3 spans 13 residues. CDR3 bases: TGTGCCAGCAGCTTTAACCTGGGAGAGACCCAGTACTTC. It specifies CASSFNLGETQYF.

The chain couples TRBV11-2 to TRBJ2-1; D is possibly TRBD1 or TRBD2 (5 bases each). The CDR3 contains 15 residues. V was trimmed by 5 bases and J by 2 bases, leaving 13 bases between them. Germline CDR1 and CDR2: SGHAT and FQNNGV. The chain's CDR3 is CASSAEGTTYNEQFF. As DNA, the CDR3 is TGTGCCAGCAGCGCTGAGGGGACCACCTACAATGAGCAGTTCTTC.

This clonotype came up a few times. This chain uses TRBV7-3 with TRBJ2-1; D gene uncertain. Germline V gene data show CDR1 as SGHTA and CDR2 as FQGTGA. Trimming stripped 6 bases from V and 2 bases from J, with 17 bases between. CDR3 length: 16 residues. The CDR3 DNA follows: TGTGCCAGCAGTCTAATGGGCGGACGAACCTACAATGAGCAGTTCTTC. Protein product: CASSLMGGRTYNEQFF.

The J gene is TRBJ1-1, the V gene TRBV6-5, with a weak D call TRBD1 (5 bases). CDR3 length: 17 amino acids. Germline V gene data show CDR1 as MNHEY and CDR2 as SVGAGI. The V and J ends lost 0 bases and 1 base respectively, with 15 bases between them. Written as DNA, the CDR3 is TGTGCCAGCAGTTACTCGAGTATTAGGCAGGGGAACACTGAAGCTTTCTTT. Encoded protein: CASSYSSIRQGNTEAFF.

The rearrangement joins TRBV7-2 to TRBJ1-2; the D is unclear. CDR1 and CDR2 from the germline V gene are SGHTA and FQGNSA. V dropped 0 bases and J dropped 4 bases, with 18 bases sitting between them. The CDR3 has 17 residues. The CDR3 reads CASSLALRSGSGYGYTF. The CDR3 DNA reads TGTGCCAGCAGCTTAGCCTTAAGGTCAGGATCCGGCTATGGCTACACCTTC.

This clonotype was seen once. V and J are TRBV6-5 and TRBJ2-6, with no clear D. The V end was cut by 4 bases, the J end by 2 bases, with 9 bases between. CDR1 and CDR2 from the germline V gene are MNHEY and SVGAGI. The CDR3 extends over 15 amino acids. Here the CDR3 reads CASSSVSAGANVLTF. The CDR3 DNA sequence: TGTGCCAGCAGTTCTGTCTCGGCTGGGGCCAACGTCCTGACTTTC.